This is a list of T cell receptor beta chains from one sample in a study of CD8+CD57+ T cells in acquired aplastic anemia. A single record per CDR3 protein comes from TCRdb applying MiXCR to the reads. Here the sample spans 250,000 to 350,000 distinct CDR3 sequences, roughly 61% being singletons. The specimen sequenced was sorted CD4+, CD8+, or CD8+CD57+ T cells (not recorded which) from PBMCs. These receptors came from a human donor with aplastic anemia. CDR3s include the opening cysteine and the closing phenylalanine or tryptophan. D genes are given only for firm matches. Clone size is stated in some rows and not others, as once, few, many or a class when expanded.

>TRBV14|few|TRBJ2-7|TRBD1
CASSQPVTGAEQYF
TGTGCCAGCAGCCAACCCGTGACAGGGGCCGAGCAGTACTTC
>TRBV15|once|TRBJ2-7|TRBD1
CATSVRSGTGIYEQYF
TGTGCCACCAGCGTCCGGTCCGGGACAGGGATTTACGAGCAGTACTTC
>TRBV9|-|TRBJ1-2|TRBD1
CASSSAGQGARGGYTF
TGTGCCAGCAGTTCAGCGGGGCAGGGGGCGAGGGGAGGCTACACCTTC
>TRBV9|once|TRBJ1-1|-
CASSVEMRTEAFF
TGTGCCAGCAGCGTAGAGATGCGGACTGAAGCTTTCTTT
>TRBV7-6|-|TRBJ1-6|-
CTSSINVSPLHF
TGTACCAGCAGCATAAACGTTTCACCCCTCCACTTT
>TRBV7-3|-|TRBJ2-3|TRBD1
CASQATSGDRGTDTQYF
TGTGCCAGCCAGGCAACTAGTGGGGACAGGGGGACAGATACGCAGTATTTT
>TRBV2|many|TRBJ1-4|-
CASSRDGFNEKLFF
TGTGCCAGCTCCAGGGACGGTTTTAATGAAAAACTGTTTTTT
>TRBV6-5|-|TRBJ2-7|-
CASSEGDTYEQYF
TGTGCCAGCAGTGAAGGGGACACCTACGAGCAGTACTTC
>TRBV24-1|few|TRBJ1-1|TRBD1
CATTPGQGTEAFF
TGTGCCACCACTCCGGGACAGGGGACTGAAGCTTTCTTT
>TRBV19|-|TRBJ1-3|-
CASTTPHDGRSGNTIYF
TGTGCCAGTACTACGCCTCACGACGGACGCTCTGGAAACACCATATATTTT
>TRBV10-1|many|TRBJ2-1|-
CASSESAYNEQFF
TGCGCCAGCAGTGAGTCGGCCTACAATGAGCAGTTCTTC
>TRBV7-2|-|TRBJ2-2|-
CASISGLYTGELFF
TGTGCCAGCATCTCAGGACTGTACACCGGGGAGCTGTTTTTT
>TRBV9|-|TRBJ1-3|-
CASSVDGSGNTIYF
TGTGCCAGCAGCGTAGATGGTTCTGGAAACACCATATATTTT
>TRBV5-1|many|TRBJ2-1|-
CASSPGGVRNEQFF
TGCGCCAGCAGCCCAGGAGGGGTCCGAAATGAGCAGTTCTTC
>TRBV29-1|-|TRBJ1-1|-
CSVVQIMNTEAFF
TGCAGCGTTGTTCAAATCATGAACACTGAAGCTTTCTTT
>TRBV11-2|-|TRBJ2-3|-
CASTLGRLSTDTQYF
TGTGCCAGCACATTGGGGCGGCTGAGCACAGATACGCAGTATTTT
>TRBV2|few|TRBJ2-1|-
CATKWESNYNEQFF
TGTGCCACAAAATGGGAGAGTAACTACAATGAGCAGTTCTTC
>TRBV6-5|-|TRBJ1-2|-
CAGSYSPMVANGYTF
TGTGCCGGCAGTTACTCCCCCATGGTAGCGAATGGCTACACCTTC
>TRBV7-9|many|TRBJ2-3|-
CASSLSEGTDTQYF
TGTGCCAGCAGCCTTTCAGAGGGCACAGATACGCAGTATTTT
>TRBV10-3|-|TRBJ2-1|-
CAISPPPYSEQFF
TGTGCCATCAGTCCGCCCCCTTACAGTGAGCAGTTCTTC
>TRBV15|many|TRBJ2-5|-
CATSRDTGYQETQYF
TGTGCCACCAGCAGAGATACGGGGTACCAAGAGACCCAGTACTTC
>TRBV20-1|-|TRBJ2-7|-
CSAREGNIYEQYF
TGCAGTGCTAGAGAGGGGAACATCTACGAGCAGTACTTC
>TRBV14|-|TRBJ2-5|-
CASSSGAGEETQYF
TGTGCCAGCAGCTCGGGGGCAGGTGAGGAGACCCAGTACTTC
>TRBV10-3|-|TRBJ2-2|-
CAISRDGNTGELFF
TGTGCCATCAGTCGGGACGGTAACACCGGGGAGCTGTTTTTT
>TRBV24-1|many|TRBJ2-2|TRBD2
CATGGAGELFF
TGTGCCACCGGGGGGGCCGGGGAGCTGTTTTTT
>TRBV25-1|-|TRBJ1-2|-
CASSESLSAYGYTF
TGTGCCAGCAGTGAATCTCTGTCAGCCTATGGCTACACCTTC
>TRBV20-1|-|TRBJ1-3|-
CSTQAASSGNTIYF
TGCAGTACTCAAGCGGCGAGCTCTGGAAACACCATATATTTT
>TRBV10-3|-|TRBJ1-1|TRBD1
CAISEGRQGSEAFF
TGTGCCATCAGTGAAGGGAGACAGGGGTCTGAAGCTTTCTTT
>TRBV5-1|once|TRBJ1-1|-
CASSLDSSDTEAFF
TGCGCCAGCAGCTTGGACAGCTCCGACACTGAAGCTTTCTTT
>TRBV15|-|TRBJ2-3|TRBD1
CATSRGYGTELTDTQYF
TGTGCCACCAGCAGAGGCTACGGGACAGAACTCACAGATACGCAGTATTTT
>TRBV20-1|many|TRBJ2-7|TRBD1
CSAREDGTGTYEQYF
TGCAGTGCTAGAGAGGACGGGACAGGGACCTACGAGCAGTACTTC
>TRBV5-6|-|TRBJ1-2|-
CASSRGGHGYTF
TGTGCCAGCAGCAGGGGGGGTCATGGCTACACCTTC
>TRBV2|-|TRBJ2-3|-
CATQSGGPTDTQYF
TGTGCCACCCAGTCCGGGGGACCCACAGATACGCAGTATTTT
>TRBV3-1|-|TRBJ2-2|-
CASSAQQDTGELFF
TGTGCCAGCAGCGCCCAACAAGACACCGGGGAGCTGTTTTTT
>TRBV7-6|many|TRBJ1-5|-
CASSLSERQPQHF
TGTGCCAGCAGCTTAAGCGAACGACAGCCCCAGCATTTT
>TRBV7-2|-|TRBJ2-3|-
CASSDNKGDTQYF
TGTGCCAGCAGCGATAACAAGGGAGATACGCAGTATTTT
>TRBV25-1|-|TRBJ1-2|TRBD1
CASSDRGGQGHGYTF
TGTGCCAGCAGTGACCGAGGAGGACAGGGACATGGCTACACCTTC